Shown below are 18 T cell receptor beta chains from a single sample sequenced in a study of cytomegalovirus exposure and HLA in healthy donors. Assay: immunoSEQ multiplex PCR; the TCRdb copy retains only in-frame clones and omits some. The sample holds 110,000 to 150,000 clones, 90% seen once. Sequencing was performed on PBMCs. These receptors all come from a woman aged 25 to 39 in good health and CMV-seropositive.

A word on this clone: The same CDR3 can be traced to other DNA sequences in this sample. The chain carries TRBV6-1 and TRBJ2-7; TRBD1 matches 10 bases. The CDR3 has 14 residues. V lost 4 bases, J lost 5 bases, and 5 bases stayed unmatched. Per germline, CDR1 MNHNS and CDR2 SASEGT. The CDR3: CASSAGQGGHEQYF. In nucleotides, the CDR3 is TGTGCCAGCAGTGCCGGACAGGGGGGGCACGAGCAGTACTTC.

The chain uses TRBV5-6 and TRBJ2-1, with 7 bases fitting TRBD1. The ends lost 4 bases at V and 6 bases at J; junction bases unmatched: 16. CDR3 length equals 17 residues. Germline V lookup: CDR1 SGHDT, CDR2 YYEEEE. Here the CDR3 DNA reads TGTGCCAGCAGCCCCCCGACTGCAGGGGGATTTCCCAATGAGCAGTTCTTC. It is translated as CASSPPTAGGFPNEQFF.

The chain combines TRBV29-1 with TRBJ2-3; the match to TRBD2 covers 13 bases. The CDR3 runs to 16 residues. The J segment lost 5 bases and the V segment lost 6 bases, leaving 11 bases of the junction unmatched. The germline gives CDR1 SQVTM, CDR2 ANQGSEA. DNA of the CDR3: TGCAGCGTCAAGGGGACTAGCGGGGTCCTTGGAGATACGCAGTATTTT. Residues: CSVKGTSGVLGDTQYF.

The chain combines TRBV28 with TRBJ1-5, with a tentative D call TRBD1 (6 bases). Per the germline V gene, CDR1 is MDHEN and CDR2 is SYDVKM. The CDR3 is 17 residues long. Trimming shortened V by 1 base and J by 1 base, and 14 bases separated the two germline ends. The CDR3 reads CASSLLMGQGSNQPQHF. CDR3 nucleotide sequence: TGTGCCAGCAGTTTATTGATGGGGCAGGGGAGCAATCAGCCCCAGCATTTT. Together with reference TRBV28 and TRBJ1-5, the CDR3 gives the full variable domain: DVKVTQSSRYLVKRTGEKVFLECVQDMDHENMFWYRQDPGLGLRLIYFSYDVKMKEKGDIPEGYSVSREKKERFSLILESASTNQTSMYLCASSLLMGQGSNQPQHFGDGTRLSIL.

This chain connects TRBV28 to TRBJ1-5; TRBD1 aligns across 10 bases. Germline CDR1 and CDR2: MDHEN and SYDVKM. V was clipped by 6 bases and J by 6 bases; unmatched bases: 8. This CDR3 has 15 amino acids. As DNA, the CDR3 is TGTGCCAGCAGGCCTCCGGGACAGGGGAGTCAGCCCCAGCATTTT. Residues: CASRPPGQGSQPQHF.

The rearrangement links TRBV2 to TRBJ2-5; D is ambiguous. Trimming left V 5 bases short and J 5 bases short, with 12 bases between. The CDR3 runs to 13 residues. Germline-derived CDR1 and CDR2 are SNHLY and FYNNEI. CDR3 DNA: TGTGCCAGCAGTTCTAACCGCCCGGAGACCCAGTACTTC. Translating gives CASSSNRPETQYF.

V is TRBV10-1 and J is TRBJ1-2, with 7 nucleotides matching TRBD1. The CDR3 loop spans 15 amino acids. J lost 8 bases, V lost 3 bases, and 12 bases had no gene match. Looked up from germline, CDR1 is WNHNN and CDR2 is SYGVQD (reference sequence). The CDR3 sequence is CASSDPGQRTNGYTF. As DNA, the CDR3 is TGCGCCAGCAGTGATCCGGGACAGCGTACGAACGGCTACACCTTC.

The chain employs TRBV5-1 and TRBJ1-4; 10 bases map to TRBD1. Germline-derived CDR1 and CDR2 are SGHRS and YFSETQ. V shed 4 bases and J 6 bases; nucleotides not matched to a gene: 3. The CDR3 is 14 amino acids. As DNA, the CDR3 is TGCGCCAGCAGCGACGGACAGGGGGATGAAAAACTGTTTTTT. Amino acids: CASSDGQGDEKLFF.

The J gene is TRBJ1-5, the V gene TRBV19, with 7 bases fitting TRBD1. Per germline, CDR1 LNHDA and CDR2 SQIVND (reference sequence). The CDR3 covers 14 residues. Trimming cost V 5 bases and J 9 bases; bases outside gene matches: 10. The CDR3 loop reads CASSPGTDGSPQHF. CDR3 DNA sequence: TGTGCCAGTAGTCCCGGGACAGATGGTTCGCCCCAGCATTTT.

This clone is categorized as large. The rearrangement links TRBV10-1 to TRBJ1-6; D is uncertain. V was clipped by 4 bases and J by 9 bases, with 13 bases between them. The CDR3 spans 14 residues. Germline V lookup: CDR1 WNHNN, CDR2 SYGVQD (reference sequence). DNA of the CDR3: TGCGCCAGCAGTGTGACCCCAGGAGGTTCACCCCTCCACTTT. It translates to CASSVTPGGSPLHF.

The genes are TRBV27 and TRBJ1-2, with TRBD1 matching over 7 bases. Germline V lookup: CDR1 MNHEY, CDR2 SMNVEV (reference sequence). The CDR3 extends over 15 amino acids. Unmatched junction bases numbered 9, after V lost 5 bases and J lost 3 bases. CDR3 coding DNA: TGTGCCAGCAGTCTGACAGGGATGGTCTACTATGGCTACACCTTC. Translated: CASSLTGMVYYGYTF.

The chain uses TRBV2 and TRBJ2-1; 7 bases align to TRBD2. V was clipped by 7 bases and J by 0 bases; unmatched bases: 6. The germline gives CDR1 SNHLY, CDR2 FYNNEI. CDR3 length equals 15 residues. The CDR3 DNA reads as TGTGCCAGCAAGGCTGCGGGAGTCTCCTACAATGAGCAGTTCTTC. This codes for CASKAAGVSYNEQFF.

In the case of this clone: At one end the junction does not follow the germline gene, possibly because of a read error. The CDR3 nucleotides are TGTGCCAGCAGTGAATACAGAACTAGCGGGAACCCCGGGGAGCTGTTTTTT. Translating gives CASSEYRTSGNPGELFF. The chain recombines TRBV6-1 with TRBJ2-2; TRBD2 matches at 10 bases. The CDR3 is made up of 17 amino acids. CDR1 MNHNS and CDR2 SASEGT come from the germline V gene.

As concerns this clone: A read error may produce the germline difference seen at one junction end. The chain couples TRBV27 to TRBJ2-7; D perhaps matches TRBD2 (6 bases). Germline V gene sequence: CDR1 MNHEY, CDR2 SMNVEV (reference sequence). The CDR3 contains 12 residues. The CDR3, as DNA: TGTGCCGGCAGCGGGTCACCCACCGAGCAGTACTTC. Encoded protein: CAGSGSPTEQYF.

This chain connects TRBV7-9 to TRBJ2-7, with D unresolved. CDR1 and CDR2 from the germline V gene are SEHNR and FQNEAQ (reference sequence). The CDR3 has 12 residues. Trimming left V 3 bases short and J 3 bases short, with 6 bases between. CDR3 coding DNA: TGTGCCAGCAGCTTGGGCAGCTACGAGCAGTACTTC. The encoded protein is CASSLGSYEQYF.

Worth noting for this clone: The sample has other DNA sequences that encode this CDR3 too. The chain employs TRBV7-8 and TRBJ2-7; weak D call: TRBD2 (6 bases). The ends were cut back, 1 base at V and 6 bases at J, with 13 bases in the middle. Germline loops: CDR1 SGHVS, CDR2 FQNEAQ. The CDR3 spans 14 residues. This CDR3 reads CASSLGPGVGEQYF. CDR3 nucleotides: TGTGCCAGCAGCTTAGGTCCGGGGGTTGGCGAGCAGTACTTC. Looking up the rest from reference TRBV7-8 and TRBJ2-7 gives the full variable domain: GAGVSQSPRYKVAKRGQDVALRCDPISGHVSLFWYQQALGQGPEFLTYFQNEAQLDKSGLPSDRFFAERPEGSVSTLKIQRTQQEDSAVYLCASSLGPGVGEQYFGPGTRLTVT.

This chain uses TRBV9 with TRBJ1-3; 8 bases fit TRBD1. The V and J ends lost 4 bases and 3 bases, in that order; junction bases with no gene match: 3. The CDR3 contains 14 residues. In germline, CDR1 is SGDLS, CDR2 YYNGEE. CDR3 residues: CASSPDRDGNTIYF. CDR3 nucleotides: TGTGCCAGCAGCCCGGACAGGGATGGAAACACCATATATTTT.

V gene TRBV5-1 combines with J gene TRBJ2-3; D is unclear. This CDR3 has 14 amino acids. V lost 3 bases, J lost 4 bases, and 12 bases lay in between. The germline CDR1 and CDR2 sequences are SGHRS and YFSETQ. This CDR3 is CASSSSTPPDTQYF. CDR3 bases: TGCGCCAGCAGCTCCTCGACTCCCCCAGATACGCAGTATTTT.